What follows are 8 T cell receptor beta chains derived from one specimen sequenced in a study of T-cell memory formation after mild COVID-19. TCRdb called the 5' RACE reads again in MiXCR, with one record for every CDR3 protein. The sample consists of about 240,000 distinct CDR3 sequences, 9.4% of them appearing once. The source material was PBMCs or a T cell subset sorted from them (not recorded which). These receptors all stem from a man aged 18-30 years who had mild COVID-19 (a few samples of this study predate the infection). Cell type and time point are not known.

This clonotype was counted a few times. V is TRBV2 and J is TRBJ2-5; D is unclear. Trimming removed 2 bases at V and 9 bases at J, with 7 bases between. The CDR3 runs 11 residues. Germline V gives CDR1 SNHLY, CDR2 FYNNEI. The CDR3 bases are TGTGCCAGCAGTGAAACAGTGCCCCAGTACTTC. Translating gives CASSETVPQYF.

The rearrangement links TRBV10-3 to TRBJ2-2; the D gene could be TRBD1 or TRBD2 (5 bases each). Per germline, CDR1 ENHRY and CDR2 SYGVKD. The CDR3 totals 15 residues. Trimming shortened V by 3 bases and J by 5 bases, and 13 bases separated the two germline ends. The CDR3 loop reads CAISDPRGDTGELFF. The CDR3 DNA follows: TGTGCCATCAGTGACCCGAGAGGGGATACCGGGGAGCTGTTTTTT.

This clonotype has only a few counts. The chain links TRBV15 to TRBJ1-1, with no clear D. Trimming cost V 6 bases and J 1 base, with 12 bases left between them. CDR1 and CDR2 (germline): LNHNV, YYDKDF (reference sequence). CDR3 size: 14 residues. CDR3 bases: TGTGCCACCAGTGACCCTGGAACGAACACTGAAGCTTTCTTT. It specifies CATSDPGTNTEAFF.

The sample holds a few counts of this clonotype. This rearrangement joins TRBV12-3 or TRBV12-4 to TRBJ1-1; D is possibly TRBD1 (6 bases). Between the trimmed V and J ends, which lost 7 bases and 0 bases, there was a span of 12 bases. CDR3 length equals 14 residues. The CDR3 nucleotides read TGTGCCAGCAACCAGGGGAACGTGAACACTGAAGCTTTCTTT. Translated, it gives CASNQGNVNTEAFF.

This clonotype was detected a few times. The chain employs TRBV7-2 and TRBJ2-3; a possible D gene is TRBD2 (6 bases). V shed 1 base and J shed 2 bases, with 13 bases lying between them. The CDR3 totals 16 residues. Germline CDR1 and CDR2: SGHTA and FQGNSA. CDR3 sequence: CASSLVGGVYTDTQYF. The CDR3 DNA reads TGTGCCAGCAGCTTAGTCGGCGGGGTTTACACAGATACGCAGTATTTT.

This clonotype was seen more than once but under ten times. The CDR3 region is CASVPAVASGGDTQYF. The DNA of the CDR3 is TGTGCCTCCGTTCCGGCTGTGGCTAGCGGGGGAGATACGCAGTATTTT. V and J are TRBV27 and TRBJ2-3, with TRBD2 identical over 10 bases. The germline CDR1 and CDR2 sequences are MNHEY and SMNVEV (reference sequence). The CDR3 has 16 amino acids. V lost 11 bases, J lost 5 bases, and 16 bases stayed unmatched.

This chain joins TRBV6-5 and TRBJ2-7; the D gene is possibly TRBD1 (6 bases). Between the trimmed V and J ends, which lost 0 bases and 6 bases, there was a span of 21 bases. CDR1 is MNHEY, CDR2 SVGAGI, per germline. The CDR3 is 17 residues long. The CDR3 DNA reads TGTGCCAGCAGTTACTCGTTTGCACAGGGAATTGGCGGCGAGCAGTACTTC. Its translation is CASSYSFAQGIGGEQYF.

The rearrangement joins TRBV6-2 or TRBV6-3 to TRBJ2-2; tentatively, D is TRBD1 (5 bases). Germline values: CDR1 MNHEY, CDR2 SVGEGT. CDR3 length: 15 amino acids. V gave up 8 bases and J gave up 4 bases, with 17 bases separating them. This CDR3 reads CASARWGRVTGELFF. CDR3 DNA sequence: TGTGCCAGCGCCCGTTGGGGCAGGGTCACCGGGGAGCTGTTTTTT.